This TCR beta chain is from a study of cytomegalovirus exposure and HLA in healthy donors. Study outcomes and limitations: Researchers reportedly found TCR beta sequences accurately predicted most subjects' HLA-A and HLA-B alleles. Researchers counted roughly 160 TCR beta chains as cytomegalovirus-associated. Presence/absence analyses assumed roughly uniform sequencing depth across donors, which may not hold.

The CDR3 runs to 15 residues. Trimming removed 4 bases from V and 1 base from J; junction bases left unmatched: 4. CDR1 is SGHNT and CDR2 is YYREEE in the germline V gene (reference sequence). With 60 Vbeta and 13 Jbeta primers, the PCR was carried out. TCRdb's table, derived via immunoSEQ multiplex PCR, lists solely in-frame clones and lacks some. The sample lists some 160,000 clones; roughly 73% were seen once. Remarks on this clone: Its target is not known.

Sequencing used PBMCs. The chain is built from TRBV5-4 and TRBJ1-3, with 8 nucleotides matching TRBD1. The TCR was taken from a woman aged 25-40 years in good health and CMV-seronegative. This chain's CDR3 is CASSRGQGSGNTIYF. The CDR3 nucleotides are TGTGCCAGCAGCCGCGGACAGGGTTCTGGAAACACCATATATTTT.